Listed below are T cell receptor beta chains from one sample, sequenced in a study of shared clonotypes between healthy human individuals. Clones were read by immunoSEQ multiplex PCR, and TCRdb kept only the in-frame ones, dropping some. Of 90,000 to 130,000 clones detected, roughly two thirds appear once; the ten largest clones hold approximately 23%. The specimen was memory CD8+ T cells sorted from blood. The source is a woman under 40 in good health. Each CDR3 is given with its conserved first and last residue. D genes are given only for firm matches. A row's size may be missing; if present it is once, few, many or a size class.

CDR3	DNA	V	J	size	D
CSVVLAGWVDTQYF	TGCAGCGTTGTATTAGCGGGGTGGGTAGATACGCAGTATTTT	TRBV29-1	TRBJ2-3	NA	TRBD2
CASTPGGVDYNEQFF	TGTGCCAGCACCCCGGGGGGGGTGGACTACAATGAGCAGTTCTTC	TRBV28	TRBJ2-1	few	TRBD2
CASSEAVGSGNTIYF	TGTGCCAGCAGTGAAGCGGTGGGCTCTGGAAACACCATATATTTT	TRBV6-1	TRBJ1-3	NA	NA
CASSVKGTTYNEQFF	TGTGCCAGCAGTGTTAAGGGTACCACTTACAATGAGCAGTTCTTC	TRBV6-1	TRBJ2-1	once	NA
CASLTWGGSSYEQYF	TGTGCCAGCCTAACTTGGGGCGGGAGCTCCTACGAGCAGTACTTC	TRBV6-1	TRBJ2-7	few	TRBD2
CASSGGGGNPSQPQHF	TGTGCCAGCAGTGGGGGTGGGGGGAATCCGAGTCAGCCCCAGCATTTT	TRBV25-1	TRBJ1-5	NA	NA
CSVENPNEKLFF	TGCAGCGTTGAGAACCCTAATGAAAAACTGTTTTTT	TRBV29-1	TRBJ1-4	NA	NA
CSVEGSVGTGELFF	TGCAGCGTTGAAGGGTCGGTGGGAACCGGGGAGCTGTTTTTT	TRBV29-1	TRBJ2-2	NA	NA
CASSGDTPTNEKLFF	TGTGCCAGCAGTGGGGACACGCCAACTAATGAAAAACTGTTTTTT	TRBV27	TRBJ1-4	NA	NA
CASSYDPQGIAGELFF	TGTGCCAGCAGTTACGACCCACAGGGAATAGCCGGGGAGCTGTTTTTT	TRBV6-5	TRBJ2-2	few	NA
CASSPLGVSYEQYF	TGTGCCAGCAGCCCGCTCGGGGTCTCCTACGAGCAGTACTTC	TRBV7-6	TRBJ2-7	NA	NA
CASSHGEAEQYF	TGTGCCAGCAGCCATGGAGAAGCGGAGCAGTACTTC	TRBV7-6	TRBJ2-7	NA	NA
CASSLPRGFSYEQYF	TGTGCCAGCAGCTTACCTCGGGGATTCTCCTACGAGCAGTACTTC	TRBV5-6	TRBJ2-7	NA	NA
CASSPRVWGHPSNEQFF	TGCGCCAGCAGCCCAAGAGTATGGGGACACCCCAGCAATGAGCAGTTCTTC	TRBV5-1	TRBJ2-1	NA	NA
CASSQDRTLNTEAFF	TGTGCCAGCAGCCAAGACAGAACCCTGAACACTGAAGCTTTCTTT	TRBV7-8	TRBJ1-1	NA	NA
CASSLTGSDTQYF	TGCGCCAGCAGCTTAACAGGGTCAGATACGCAGTATTTT	TRBV5-1	TRBJ2-3	once	NA
CASSVGGQGVYEQYF	TGTGCCAGCAGCGTGGGTGGACAGGGAGTCTACGAGCAGTACTTC	TRBV9	TRBJ2-7	NA	TRBD1
CASSPPGAGYGYTF	TGTGCCAGCAGCCCCCCCGGGGCAGGATATGGCTACACCTTC	TRBV28	TRBJ1-2	NA	NA
CSVLWAHTYEQYF	TGCAGCGTTTTGTGGGCCCATACCTACGAGCAGTACTTC	TRBV29-1	TRBJ2-7	NA	NA
CASSIRLAGIHEQFF	TGTGCCAGTAGTATTAGACTAGCGGGAATACATGAGCAGTTCTTC	TRBV19	TRBJ2-1	few	TRBD2
CASSFGTSGSEWTGELFF	TGTGCCAGCAGCTTCGGGACTAGCGGGAGCGAGTGGACCGGGGAGCTGTTTTTT	TRBV7-9	TRBJ2-2	NA	TRBD2
CASSPGTGYYEQYF	TGTGCCAGCAGTCCCGGGACAGGGTACTACGAGCAGTACTTC	TRBV13	TRBJ2-7	NA	TRBD1
CASSRDRGEETQYF	TGTGCCAGCAGCCGGGACAGGGGGGAGGAGACCCAGTACTTC	TRBV27	TRBJ2-5	NA	TRBD1
CASFSGANYGYTF	TGTGCCAGTTTCTCAGGGGCTAACTATGGCTACACCTTC	TRBV19	TRBJ1-2	NA	NA
CASSREYEQYF	TGTGCCAGCAGTCGAGAATACGAGCAGTACTTC	TRBV14	TRBJ2-7	few	NA
CASSALYEQYF	TGTGCCAGCAGCGCCCTCTACGAGCAGTACTTC	TRBV9	TRBJ2-7	NA	NA